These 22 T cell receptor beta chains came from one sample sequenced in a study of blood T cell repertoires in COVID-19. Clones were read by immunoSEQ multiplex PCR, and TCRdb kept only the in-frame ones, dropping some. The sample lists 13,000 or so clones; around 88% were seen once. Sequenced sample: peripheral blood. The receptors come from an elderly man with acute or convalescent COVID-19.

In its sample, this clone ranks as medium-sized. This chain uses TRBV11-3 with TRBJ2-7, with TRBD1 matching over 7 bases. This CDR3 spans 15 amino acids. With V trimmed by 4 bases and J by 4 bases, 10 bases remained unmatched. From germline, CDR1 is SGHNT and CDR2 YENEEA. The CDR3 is CASSSSRDRTYEQYF. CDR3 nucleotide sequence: TGTGCCAGCAGCTCATCTCGGGACAGAACTTACGAGCAGTACTTC.

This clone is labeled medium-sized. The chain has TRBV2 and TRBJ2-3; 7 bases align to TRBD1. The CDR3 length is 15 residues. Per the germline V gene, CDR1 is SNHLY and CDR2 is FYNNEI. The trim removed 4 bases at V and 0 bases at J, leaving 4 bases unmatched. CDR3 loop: CASSGGTASTDTQYF. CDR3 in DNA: TGTGCCAGCAGTGGGGGGACAGCTAGCACAGATACGCAGTATTTT.

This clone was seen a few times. CDR3 coding DNA: TGTGCCAGCAGCGCCCCGGACAGGGTCTACGAGCAGTACTTC. This sequence encodes CASSAPDRVYEQYF. This chain uses TRBV9 with TRBJ2-7; the match to TRBD1 covers 8 bases. Losses at the gene ends were 3 bases for V and 3 bases for J; bases not matched to a gene: 5. CDR3 length: 14 residues. The V gene's germline CDR1 is SGDLS and CDR2 YYNGEE.

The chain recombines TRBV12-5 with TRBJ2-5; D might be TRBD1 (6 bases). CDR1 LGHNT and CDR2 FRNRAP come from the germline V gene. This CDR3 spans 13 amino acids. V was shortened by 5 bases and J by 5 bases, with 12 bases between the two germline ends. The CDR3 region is CASGPDSRETQYF. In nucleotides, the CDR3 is TGTGCTAGTGGTCCGGACAGTAGGGAGACCCAGTACTTC.

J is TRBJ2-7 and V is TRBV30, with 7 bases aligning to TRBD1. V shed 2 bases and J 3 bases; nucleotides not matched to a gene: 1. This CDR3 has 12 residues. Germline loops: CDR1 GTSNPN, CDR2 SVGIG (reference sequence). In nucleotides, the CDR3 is TGTGCCTGGAGTCGACAGGGCTACGAGCAGTACTTC. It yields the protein CAWSRQGYEQYF.

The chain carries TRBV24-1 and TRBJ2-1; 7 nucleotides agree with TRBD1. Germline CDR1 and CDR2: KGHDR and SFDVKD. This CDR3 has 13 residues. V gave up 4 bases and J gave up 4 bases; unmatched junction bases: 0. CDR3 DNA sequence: TGTGCCACCAGTGAGGGACAGTACAATGAGCAGTTCTTC. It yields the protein CATSEGQYNEQFF.

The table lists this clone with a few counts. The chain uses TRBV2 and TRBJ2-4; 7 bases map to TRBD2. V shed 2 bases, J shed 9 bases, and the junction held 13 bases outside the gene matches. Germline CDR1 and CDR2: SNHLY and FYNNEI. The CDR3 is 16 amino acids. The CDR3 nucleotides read TGTGCCAGCAGTGAAATTCCTTTCCTCACGGGGGGCATTCAGTACTTC. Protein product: CASSEIPFLTGGIQYF.

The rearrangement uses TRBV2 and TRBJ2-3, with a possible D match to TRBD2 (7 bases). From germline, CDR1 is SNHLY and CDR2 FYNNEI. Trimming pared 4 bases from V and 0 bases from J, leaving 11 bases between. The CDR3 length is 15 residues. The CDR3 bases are TGTGCCAGCAGTGGGGGGGGCAGTAGCACAGATACGCAGTATTTT. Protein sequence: CASSGGGSSTDTQYF.

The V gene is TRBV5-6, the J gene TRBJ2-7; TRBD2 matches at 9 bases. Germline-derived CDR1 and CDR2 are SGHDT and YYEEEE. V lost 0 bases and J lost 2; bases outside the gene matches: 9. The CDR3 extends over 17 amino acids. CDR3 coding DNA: TGTGCCAGCAGCTTGGGCCCCCCGACTAGCGGTACCTACGAGCAGTACTTC. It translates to CASSLGPPTSGTYEQYF.

This chain's CDR3 is CASSGQGGYGYTF. In DNA, the CDR3 is TGTGCCAGCAGTGGACAGGGAGGATATGGCTACACCTTC. The chain links TRBV2 to TRBJ1-2, with TRBD1 matching 7 bases. Germline V gene lookup returns CDR1 SNHLY and CDR2 FYNNEI. The J segment lost 5 bases and the V segment lost 4 bases, leaving 4 bases of the junction unmatched. The CDR3 runs to 13 residues.

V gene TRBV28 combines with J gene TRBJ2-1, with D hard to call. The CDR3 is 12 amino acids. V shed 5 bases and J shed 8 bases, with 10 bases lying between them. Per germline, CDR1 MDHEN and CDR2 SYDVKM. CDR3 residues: CASSLPGYEQFF. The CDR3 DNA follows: TGTGCCAGCAGTCTCCCGGGTTATGAGCAGTTCTTC.

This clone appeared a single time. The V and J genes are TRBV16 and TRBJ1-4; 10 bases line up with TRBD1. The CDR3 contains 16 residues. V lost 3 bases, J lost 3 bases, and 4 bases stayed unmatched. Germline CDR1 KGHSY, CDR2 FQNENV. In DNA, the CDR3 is TGTGCCAGCAGCCATACCGGGACAGGGGCTAATGAAAAACTGTTTTTT. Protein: CASSHTGTGANEKLFF.

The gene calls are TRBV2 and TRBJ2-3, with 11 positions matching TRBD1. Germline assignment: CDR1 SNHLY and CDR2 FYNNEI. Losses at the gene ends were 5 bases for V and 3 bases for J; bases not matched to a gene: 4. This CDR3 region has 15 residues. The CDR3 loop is CASSKDRGPTDTQYF. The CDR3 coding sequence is TGTGCCAGCAGTAAGGACAGGGGGCCAACAGATACGCAGTATTTT.

The CDR3 spells CATSRDLGTRGNTIYF. The CDR3, as DNA: TGTGCCACCAGCAGAGATCTAGGGACTAGGGGAAACACCATATATTTT. V and J are TRBV15 and TRBJ1-3; a weak D match, TRBD1 (5 bases). Germline CDR1 and CDR2: LNHNV and YYDKDF (reference sequence). The CDR3 covers 16 residues. Trimming took 0 bases from V and 4 from J, leaving 13 bases between them.

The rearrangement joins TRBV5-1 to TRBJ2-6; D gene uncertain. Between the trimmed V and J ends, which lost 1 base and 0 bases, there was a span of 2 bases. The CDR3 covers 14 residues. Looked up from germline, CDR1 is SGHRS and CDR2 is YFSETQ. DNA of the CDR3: TGCGCCAGCAGCTTGTACTCTGGGGCCAACGTCCTGACTTTC. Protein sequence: CASSLYSGANVLTF.

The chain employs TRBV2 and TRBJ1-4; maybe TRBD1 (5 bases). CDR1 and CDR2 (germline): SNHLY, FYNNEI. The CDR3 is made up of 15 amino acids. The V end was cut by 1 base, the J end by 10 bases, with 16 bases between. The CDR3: CASSEGGTVGGKLFF. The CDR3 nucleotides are TGTGCCAGCAGTGAAGGGGGGACGGTGGGAGGAAAACTGTTTTTT.

CDR3 DNA sequence: TGTGCCAGCAGCGTAGCCCAGCGGGGCAAAACCGGGGAGCTGTTTTTT. Encoded protein: CASSVAQRGKTGELFF. The V call is TRBV9, the J call TRBJ2-2; TRBD2 agrees at 7 bases. From germline, CDR1 is SGDLS and CDR2 YYNGEE. This CDR3 has 16 residues. Unmatched junction bases numbered 7, after V lost 0 bases and J lost 5 bases.

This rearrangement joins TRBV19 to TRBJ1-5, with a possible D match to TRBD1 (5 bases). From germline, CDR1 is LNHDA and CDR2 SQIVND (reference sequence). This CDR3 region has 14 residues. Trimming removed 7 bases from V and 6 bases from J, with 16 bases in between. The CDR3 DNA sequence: TGTGCCAGTATACCGCGGCAGGGCGGTCAGCCCCAGCATTTT. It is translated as CASIPRQGGQPQHF.

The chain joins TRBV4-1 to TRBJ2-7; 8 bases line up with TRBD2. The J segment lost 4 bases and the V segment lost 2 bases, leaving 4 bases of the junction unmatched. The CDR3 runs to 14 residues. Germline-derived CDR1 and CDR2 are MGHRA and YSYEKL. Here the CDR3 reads CASSQPGGGYEQYF. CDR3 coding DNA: TGCGCCAGCAGCCAACCGGGGGGGGGTTACGAGCAGTACTTC.

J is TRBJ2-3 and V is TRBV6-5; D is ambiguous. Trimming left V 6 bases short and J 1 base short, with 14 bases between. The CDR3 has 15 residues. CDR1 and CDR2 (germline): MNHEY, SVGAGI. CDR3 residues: CASSPQPPGTDTQYF. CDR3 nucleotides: TGTGCCAGCAGCCCCCAACCCCCGGGCACAGATACGCAGTATTTT.

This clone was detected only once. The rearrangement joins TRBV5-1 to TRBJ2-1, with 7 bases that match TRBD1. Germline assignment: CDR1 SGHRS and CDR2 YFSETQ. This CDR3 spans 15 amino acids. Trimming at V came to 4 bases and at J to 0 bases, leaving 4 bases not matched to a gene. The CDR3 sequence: CASSRQGYSYNEQFF. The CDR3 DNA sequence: TGCGCCAGCAGCCGACAGGGATACTCCTACAATGAGCAGTTCTTC.

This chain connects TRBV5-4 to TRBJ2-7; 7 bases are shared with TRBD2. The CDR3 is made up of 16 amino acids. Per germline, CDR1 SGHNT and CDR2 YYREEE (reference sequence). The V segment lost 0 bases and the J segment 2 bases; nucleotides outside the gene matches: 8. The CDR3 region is CASSLGGGARAYEQYF. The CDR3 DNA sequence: TGTGCCAGCAGCTTGGGGGGAGGGGCTCGGGCCTACGAGCAGTACTTC.